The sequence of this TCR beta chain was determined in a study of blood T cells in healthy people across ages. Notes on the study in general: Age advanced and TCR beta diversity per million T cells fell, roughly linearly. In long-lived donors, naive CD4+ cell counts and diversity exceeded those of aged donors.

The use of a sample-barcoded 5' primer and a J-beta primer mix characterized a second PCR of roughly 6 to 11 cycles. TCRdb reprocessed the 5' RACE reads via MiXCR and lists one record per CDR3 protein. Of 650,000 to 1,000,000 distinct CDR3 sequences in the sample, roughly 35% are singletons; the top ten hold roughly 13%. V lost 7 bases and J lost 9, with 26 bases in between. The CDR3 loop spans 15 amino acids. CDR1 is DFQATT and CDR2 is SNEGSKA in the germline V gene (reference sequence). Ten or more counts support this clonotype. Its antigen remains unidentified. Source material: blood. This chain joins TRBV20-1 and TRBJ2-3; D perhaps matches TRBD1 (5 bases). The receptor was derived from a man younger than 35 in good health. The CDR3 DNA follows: TGCAGTGTTCGTTCAGGTGGCAGCCTACCAGGGACGCAGTATTTT. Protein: CSVRSGGSLPGTQYF.